These 21 T cell receptor beta chains were sequenced from one sample in a study of control samples from healthy donors and cancer patients. Data came from immunoSEQ multiplex PCR; TCRdb stores just in-frame clones and leaves some out. The sample shows about 81,000 clones, approximately 94% of them seen only once. The specimen was blood. These receptors came from a woman between 18 and 29 years old in good health.

J is TRBJ1-6 and V is TRBV6-2 or TRBV6-3; no reliable D call. CDR3 size: 14 residues. Germline V lookup: CDR1 MNHEY, CDR2 SVGEGT. Trimming took 6 bases from V and 7 from J, leaving 13 bases between them. In DNA, the CDR3 is TGTGCCAGCAGCCAACACGGACTAAATTCACCCCTCCACTTT. The encoded protein is CASSQHGLNSPLHF.

This chain connects TRBV6-5 to TRBJ2-7; 9 nucleotides match TRBD2. From germline, CDR1 is MNHEY and CDR2 SVGAGI. The CDR3 loop spans 15 amino acids. The J segment lost 2 bases and the V segment lost 6 bases, leaving 8 bases of the junction unmatched. CDR3 nucleotides: TGTGCCAGCAGACCTCCGGGACTAGCAGCCTACGAGCAGTACTTC. Protein product: CASRPPGLAAYEQYF.

This chain uses TRBV18 with TRBJ2-3; perhaps TRBD2 as D (6 bases). The V gene lost 4 bases and the J gene lost 11 bases, with 16 bases spanning the gap. The CDR3 extends over 13 amino acids. CDR1 is KGHSH, CDR2 LQKENI, per germline. The CDR3 spells CASSQNVAGGQYF. CDR3 in DNA: TGTGCCAGCTCACAAAATGTGGCCGGGGGGCAGTATTTT.

The V gene is TRBV7-9, the J gene TRBJ1-2; 7 positions match TRBD1. Germline values: CDR1 SEHNR, CDR2 FQNEAQ (reference sequence). This CDR3 has 13 amino acids. The J segment lost 7 bases and the V segment lost 1 base, leaving 3 bases of the junction unmatched. Written as DNA, the CDR3 is TGTGCCAGCAGCTTAGGACAGGGACCTGGCTACACCTTC. Amino acid sequence: CASSLGQGPGYTF.

This chain connects TRBV9 to TRBJ2-3; 12 bases are a match to TRBD2. The length of the CDR3 is 16 residues. The junction had 7 bases not matched to a gene; V was cut back by 3 bases and J by 5 bases. The germline gives CDR1 SGDLS, CDR2 YYNGEE. The CDR3 nucleotides read TGTGCCAGCAGCGGGCGGGCGACTAGCGGGAGAGATACGCAGTATTTT. Protein product: CASSGRATSGRDTQYF.

The V call is TRBV18, the J call TRBJ2-5; D might be TRBD1 (5 bases). V lost 1 base and J 5 bases, leaving 11 bases between the germline ends. The CDR3 runs 14 residues. CDR1 is KGHSH, CDR2 LQKENI, per germline. This CDR3 is CASSPLQGRETQYF. The CDR3 DNA reads TGTGCCAGCTCACCACTCCAGGGAAGGGAGACCCAGTACTTC.

The chain carries TRBV27 and TRBJ2-3, with 7 bases that match TRBD1. The CDR3 loop spans 15 amino acids. Germline loops: CDR1 MNHEY, CDR2 SMNVEV (reference sequence). J gave up 2 bases and V 4 bases, and 6 bases lay outside the gene matches. The DNA of the CDR3 is TGTGCCAGCAGTTCCGGACAGGTCTTCACAGATACGCAGTATTTT. Translation: CASSSGQVFTDTQYF.

In DNA, the CDR3 is TGTGCCAGCAGCCTTTTGGCGGGGAACTACGAGCAGTACTTC. This translates into CASSLLAGNYEQYF. The chain couples TRBV3-1 (or the pseudogene TRBV3-2) to TRBJ2-7; weak D call: TRBD2 (6 bases). Germline V lookup: CDR1 LGHDT, CDR2 YNNKEL (reference sequence). Trimming shortened V by 4 bases and J by 3 bases, and 13 bases separated the two germline ends. The CDR3 runs 14 residues.

The sample holds one count of this clone. The CDR3 region has the DNA TGTGCCATCAGGCATGACGGACTAGCGGGAGGAGAGACCCAGTACTTC. It specifies CAIRHDGLAGGETQYF. The chain links TRBV10-3 to TRBJ2-5; 14 bases are shared with TRBD2. V lost 6 bases to trimming and J lost 4 bases; unmatched junction nucleotides: 7. The V gene's germline CDR1 is ENHRY and CDR2 SYGVKD. CDR3 length: 16 residues.

The chain combines TRBV28 with TRBJ2-5; possible D gene TRBD1, 5 bases. The V and J ends lost 6 bases and 2 bases respectively, with 19 bases between them. Germline CDR1 MDHEN, CDR2 SYDVKM. The CDR3 spans 16 residues. CDR3 residues: CASSQNAGSGQETQYF. The CDR3 DNA reads as TGTGCCAGCAGCCAAAATGCAGGGTCTGGGCAAGAGACCCAGTACTTC.

The chain is built from TRBV10-3 and TRBJ1-1, with D tentatively TRBD1 (6 bases). CDR1 is ENHRY and CDR2 is SYGVKD in the germline V gene. The CDR3 length is 13 residues. V was trimmed by 10 bases and J by 3 bases, leaving 15 bases between them. This CDR3 is CATNHREDTEAFF. CDR3 DNA sequence: TGTGCCACAAATCACAGGGAGGACACTGAAGCTTTCTTT.

The genes are TRBV6-6 and TRBJ1-3; D is uncertain. This CDR3 has 16 residues. Germline V gene lookup returns CDR1 MNHNY and CDR2 SVGAGI (reference sequence). Trimming took 6 bases from V and 0 from J, leaving 15 bases between them. The chain's CDR3 is CASSPSNSLSGNTIYF. The CDR3, as DNA: TGTGCCAGCAGCCCTTCCAACTCTCTCTCTGGAAACACCATATATTTT.

The chain employs TRBV7-2 and TRBJ1-6; a weak D match, TRBD1 (5 bases). Germline V lookup: CDR1 SGHTA, CDR2 FQGNSA. V lost 4 bases to trimming and J lost 5 bases, with 9 bases between them. The CDR3 length is 14 residues. The chain's CDR3 is CASSSVTDNSPLHF. The DNA of the CDR3 is TGTGCCAGCAGCTCGGTGACAGATAATTCACCCCTCCACTTT.

This clone was counted a single time. The chain has TRBV3-1 (or the pseudogene TRBV3-2) and TRBJ1-1; tentatively, D is TRBD1 (6 bases). Deletions cut 2 bases from V and 1 base from J, with 8 bases between. CDR3 length: 14 amino acids. Germline loops: CDR1 LGHDT, CDR2 YNNKEL (reference sequence). Written as DNA, the CDR3 is TGTGCCAGCAGCCAACGGACAGAGAACACTGAAGCTTTCTTT. It translates to CASSQRTENTEAFF.

The chain is built from TRBV3-1 (or the pseudogene TRBV3-2) and TRBJ1-2; the match to TRBD1 covers 9 bases. The CDR3 runs 18 residues. The V gene's germline CDR1 is LGHDT and CDR2 YNNKEL (reference sequence). V was pared by 5 bases and J by 7 bases, with 20 bases of the junction left unmatched. The CDR3 DNA reads as TGTGCCAGCAGCTCCTCTTTGTTCGGGGGACAGGGACCGGGTGGCTACACCTTC. This sequence encodes CASSSSLFGGQGPGGYTF.

The chain links TRBV9 to TRBJ2-5, with 7 bases lining up with TRBD2. The germline V gene encodes CDR1 SGDLS and CDR2 YYNGEE. This CDR3 has 15 amino acids. With V trimmed by 0 bases and J by 2 bases, 4 bases remained unmatched. The CDR3 protein is CASSVDPGRQETQYF. CDR3 nucleotide sequence: TGTGCCAGCAGCGTAGACCCCGGGAGGCAAGAGACCCAGTACTTC.

This rearrangement joins TRBV5-1 to TRBJ1-2, with 7 nucleotides matching TRBD1. In germline, CDR1 is SGHRS, CDR2 YFSETQ. The CDR3 consists of 15 residues. The ends lost 5 bases at V and 3 bases at J; junction bases unmatched: 10. The DNA for the CDR3 is TGCGCCAGCAGAAGTACAGGGGAGCCGTACTATGGCTACACCTTC. Protein product: CASRSTGEPYYGYTF.

This sequence joins TRBV10-3 and TRBJ2-1, with 8 bases lining up with TRBD2. Germline values: CDR1 ENHRY, CDR2 SYGVKD. CDR3 size: 14 residues. The J segment lost 5 bases and the V segment lost 6 bases, leaving 6 bases of the junction unmatched. CDR3 sequence reads: CAIRTGGPDNEQFF. In nucleotides, the CDR3 is TGTGCCATCAGGACGGGGGGGCCGGACAATGAGCAGTTCTTC.

The genes are TRBV15 and TRBJ2-3; D gene unclear. Trimming shortened V by 0 bases and J by 4 bases, and 23 bases separated the two germline ends. Germline lookup yields CDR1 LNHNV and CDR2 YYDKDF (reference sequence). The CDR3 spans 19 residues. CDR3 loop: CATSRDRVKATLRSDTQYF. The CDR3 bases are TGTGCCACCAGCAGAGATCGGGTCAAGGCCACACTTCGGTCAGATACGCAGTATTTT.

The chain uses TRBV3-1 (or the pseudogene TRBV3-2) and TRBJ1-3, with a possible D match to TRBD1 (6 bases). V lost 4 bases, J lost 4 bases, and 14 bases lay in between. CDR1 is LGHDT, CDR2 YNNKEL, per germline (reference sequence). This CDR3 spans 15 amino acids. The CDR3 reads CASSRQGTGGNTIYF. The DNA of the CDR3 is TGTGCCAGCAGCCGGCAAGGCACAGGGGGAAACACCATATATTTT.

The chain carries TRBV9 and TRBJ1-3; the D is unclear. Trimming took off 4 bases at V and 0 bases at J, with 17 bases between the two ends. Germline CDR1 reads SGDLS; CDR2 reads YYNGEE. The CDR3 runs to 17 residues. The CDR3 sequence is CASSTTEGSYSGNTIYF. DNA of the CDR3: TGTGCCAGCAGCACAACTGAGGGTTCCTACTCTGGAAACACCATATATTTT.